This TCR beta chain came from a study of T cell repertoires in cytomegalovirus infection. Study results and caveats: HLA-C-restricted, CMV-specific TCR beta clonotypes were dominant ex vivo.

This clonotype came up a few times. The antigen remains unidentified. In TCRdb, the reads were re-called with MiXCR into one record per CDR3 protein. This sample carries around 710,000 distinct CDR3 sequences, roughly 29% of them seen once, and the ten largest clones take around 13%. This CDR3 contains 15 residues. The V and J ends lost 6 bases and 0 bases respectively, with 13 bases between them. Germline assignment: CDR1 SEHNR and CDR2 FQNEAQ (reference sequence). This sequence was found in a human donor in good health (CMV status not recorded). Some clones in this sample may be carry-over from other donors' samples. The chain links TRBV7-9 to TRBJ2-3, with a weak D call TRBD2 (5 bases). The material was cultured CD8+ T cells from PBMCs, obtained from culture after CMV antigen stimulation. In DNA, the CDR3 is TGTGCCAGCAGGCCCCGGGGTGGGAGCACAGATACGCAGTATTTT. Protein product: CASRPRGGSTDTQYF.